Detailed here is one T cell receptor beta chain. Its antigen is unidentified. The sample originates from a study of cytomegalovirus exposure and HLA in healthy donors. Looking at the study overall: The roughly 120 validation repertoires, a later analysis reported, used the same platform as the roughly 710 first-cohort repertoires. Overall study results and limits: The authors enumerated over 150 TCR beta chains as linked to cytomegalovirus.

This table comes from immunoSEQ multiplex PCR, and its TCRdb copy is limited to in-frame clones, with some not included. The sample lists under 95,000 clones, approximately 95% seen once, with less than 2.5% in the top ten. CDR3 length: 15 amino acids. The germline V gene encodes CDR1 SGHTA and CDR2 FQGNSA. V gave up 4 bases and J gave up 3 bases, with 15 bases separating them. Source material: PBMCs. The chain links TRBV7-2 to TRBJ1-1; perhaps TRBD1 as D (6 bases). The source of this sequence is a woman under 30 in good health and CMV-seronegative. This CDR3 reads CASSSGEGFHTEAFF. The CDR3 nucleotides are TGTGCCAGCAGCTCAGGGGAGGGTTTTCACACTGAAGCTTTCTTT.